These 23 T cell receptor beta chains originate from one sample sequenced in a study of blood T cells in healthy people across ages. Combining a sample-barcoded 5' primer with a J-beta primer mix, a second PCR ran for 7 to 11 cycles. Each CDR3 protein gets one entry after TCRdb re-called the 5' RACE reads with MiXCR. Of roughly 1,100,000 distinct CDR3 sequences detected, under 30% appear once; the ten largest clones hold approximately 0.79%. The same data also contributed to another study, on T cells of mothers and their children.

The sample consisted of blood. All receptors come from a girl under 10 years old in good health.

Written as DNA, the CDR3 is TGTGCCAGCAGCTTATCGGGGCCCAAGGAGACCCAGTACTTC. Amino acid sequence: CASSLSGPKETQYF. V usage is TRBV7-2 and J usage is TRBJ2-5, with D perhaps given as TRBD1 or TRBD2 (5 bases each). CDR1 and CDR2 from the germline V gene are SGHTA and FQGNSA. The length of the CDR3 is 14 residues. The germline V and J ends were trimmed by 2 bases and 5 bases, with 12 bases remaining between them.

The J gene is TRBJ2-1, the V gene TRBV20-1; 7 bases line up with TRBD2. The DNA end is more similar to TRBJ2-5, so the J call may be wrong. Germline V CDR1 and CDR2: DFQATT, SNEGSKA (reference sequence). CDR3 size: 14 residues. The CDR3 loop is CSASPSGFQETQYF. CDR3 coding DNA: TGCAGTGCTAGTCCTAGCGGTTTTCAAGAGACCCAGTACTTC.

The chain employs TRBV4-3 and TRBJ2-7; D is perhaps TRBD1 (6 bases). Germline CDR1 LGHNA, CDR2 YSLEER. V shed 1 base and J shed 5 bases, with 15 bases lying between them. CDR3 length: 15 amino acids. The CDR3: CASSQGARDTDEQYF. The CDR3 coding sequence is TGCGCCAGCAGCCAAGGGGCCCGGGACACTGACGAGCAGTACTTC.

This clonotype was seen a handful of times. The junction departs from germline at one end; a sequencing error may be responsible. The chain uses TRBV11-2 and TRBJ2-7, with D possibly being TRBD2 (5 bases). The CDR3 extends over 11 amino acids. Germline V CDR1 and CDR2: SGHAT, FQNNGV. The CDR3 region is CASNPRGALAF. Written as DNA, the CDR3 is TGTGCCAGCAACCCCCGGGGTGCGTTGGCTTTC.

The chain joins TRBV7-3 to TRBJ1-5, with 8 bases identical to TRBD1. Germline loops: CDR1 SGHTA, CDR2 FQGTGA. With 0 bases clipped from V and 3 bases from J, the junction kept 4 bases outside the gene matches. CDR3 length equals 16 residues. CDR3 in amino acids: CASSLTRGQVNQPQHF. In nucleotides, the CDR3 is TGTGCCAGCAGCTTAACCCGGGGACAGGTCAATCAGCCCCAGCATTTT.

This clonotype was observed a few times. This chain joins TRBV20-1 and TRBJ1-1; possible D gene TRBD1, 5 bases. Germline V gene data show CDR1 as DFQATT and CDR2 as SNEGSKA (reference sequence). V was trimmed by 0 bases and J by 8 bases, leaving 10 bases between them. The CDR3 contains 12 residues. The CDR3 nucleotides read TGCAGTGCTAGAGACCCTGACAGCGAAGCTTTCTTT. Translation: CSARDPDSEAFF.

The V and J genes are TRBV7-9 and TRBJ2-7; 8 bases line up with TRBD2. V lost 1 base, J lost 2 bases, and 7 bases stayed unmatched. Per germline, CDR1 SEHNR and CDR2 FQNEAQ (reference sequence). The CDR3 totals 16 residues. In DNA, the CDR3 is TGTGCCAGCAGCTTAGTGCTAAGCGGGAGCCCCTACGAGCAGTACTTC. It yields the protein CASSLVLSGSPYEQYF. The entire variable domain, with the rest obtained from reference TRBV7-9 and TRBJ2-7, is as follows: DTGVSQNPRHKITKRGQNVTFRCDPISEHNRLYWYRQTLGQGPEFLTYFQNEAQLEKSRLLSDRFSAERPKGSFSTLEIQRTEQGDSAMYLCASSLVLSGSPYEQYFGPGTRLTVT.

The chain combines TRBV7-2 with TRBJ2-1; TRBD1 or TRBD2 may be the D gene (5 bases each). V dropped 4 bases and J dropped 2 bases, with 15 bases sitting between them. CDR1 and CDR2 from the germline V gene are SGHTA and FQGNSA. The CDR3 sequence is 16 residues long. CDR3 bases: TGTGCCAGCAGCTCAGGTGGGACCCTTACCTACAATGAGCAGTTCTTC. It is translated as CASSSGGTLTYNEQFF.

In its sample, this clonotype was seen a few times. The chain is built from TRBV7-9 and TRBJ2-7; D call uncertain. With 5 bases removed from V and 9 bases from J, the gap between germline ends came to 20 bases. Germline CDR1 and CDR2: SEHNR and FQNEAQ (reference sequence). This CDR3 is 14 amino acids long. Here the CDR3 reads CASSPNPPLRRQYF. The CDR3, as DNA: TGTGCCAGCAGCCCCAATCCCCCTCTTCGCAGGCAGTACTTC.

The chain employs TRBV7-3 and TRBJ2-5; 7 bases align to TRBD1. Judging by the DNA end, TRBJ2-1 fits better; the J call may be wrong. Germline V lookup: CDR1 SGHTA, CDR2 FQGTGA. The CDR3 contains 17 residues. The CDR3 nucleotides read TGTGCCAGCAGCCCCCTTTCGGGAAGGGGGCCCTACAATGAGCAGTTCTTC. Amino acid sequence: CASSPLSGRGPYNEQFF.

V is TRBV2 and J is TRBJ2-1, with 7 bases lining up with TRBD2. Germline loops: CDR1 SNHLY, CDR2 FYNNEI. V was clipped by 3 bases and J by 3 bases; unmatched bases: 17. CDR3 length equals 19 residues. This CDR3 is CASSDSDWAAGVLYNEQFF. The CDR3 region has the DNA TGTGCCAGCAGTGACAGCGATTGGGCGGCGGGAGTCCTCTACAATGAGCAGTTCTTC. Combining the CDR3 with reference TRBV2 and TRBJ2-1 gives the whole variable domain EPEVTQTPSHQVTQMGQEVILRCVPISNHLYFYWYRQILGQKVEFLVSFYNNEISEKSEIFDDQFSVERPDGSNFTLKIRSTKLEDSAMYFCASSDSDWAAGVLYNEQFFGPGTRLTVL.

As for this clonotype: The DNA is left out, because the CDR3 cannot be placed on it with certainty; the CDR3 is given as TCRdb lists it. J is TRBJ1-2 and V is TRBV12-5; TRBD1, the table's D call, was not compared with the DNA. Germline V gene lookup returns CDR1 LGHNT and CDR2 FRNRAP. The CDR3 is 17 amino acids in total, end residues counted. CDR3 residues: CASGFLAQGQGDFGYTF.

V and J are TRBV6-1 and TRBJ2-3; 10 nucleotides match TRBD2. Germline CDR1 and CDR2: MNHNS and SASEGT. The CDR3 consists of 16 residues. V gave up 7 bases and J gave up 6 bases; unmatched junction bases: 13. CDR3 in DNA: TGTGCCAGCACCTTCCTATTAGCGGGAGGTTCGGATACGCAGTATTTT. Its protein product is CASTFLLAGGSDTQYF.

This clonotype occurred a few times. This chain connects TRBV27 to TRBJ1-1; no reliable D call. Germline V gives CDR1 MNHEY, CDR2 SMNVEV (reference sequence). CDR3 length: 15 amino acids. V lost 8 bases and J 1 base, leaving 17 bases between the germline ends. The CDR3 reads CASRRGPRENTEAFF. In DNA, the CDR3 is TGTGCCAGCCGGAGAGGGCCCCGGGAGAACACTGAAGCTTTCTTT.

This clonotype was detected only a few times. The CDR3 bases are TGTGCCAGCAGCGTAGCTTTTAGCGGGGGGCCCCTCTCCTACAATGAGCAGTTCTTC. Translation: CASSVAFSGGPLSYNEQFF. The V call is TRBV9, the J call TRBJ2-1; 10 bases are a match to TRBD2. Germline lookup yields CDR1 SGDLS and CDR2 YYNGEE. The ends lost 0 bases at V and 0 bases at J; junction bases unmatched: 9. CDR3 length: 19 amino acids.

This chain joins TRBV12-3 or TRBV12-4 and TRBJ1-2, with no clear D. The CDR3 spans 14 residues. The V gene lost 6 bases and the J gene lost 0 bases, with 11 bases spanning the gap. CDR3 sequence reads: CASSGRLANYGYTF. CDR3 nucleotides: TGTGCCAGCAGCGGACGGCTAGCTAACTATGGCTACACCTTC.

This clonotype showed up just a few times. This chain joins TRBV15 and TRBJ2-1, with 15 bases aligning to TRBD2. Germline V gene sequence: CDR1 LNHNV, CDR2 YYDKDF (reference sequence). This CDR3 has 19 amino acids. V lost 5 bases and J lost 1; bases outside the gene matches: 9. In DNA form, the CDR3 reads TGTGCCACCAGCGGGGGACTAGCGGGAGGAGGTTGGTCCTACAATGAGCAGTTCTTC. Translation gives CATSGGLAGGGWSYNEQFF.

CDR3 sequence (DNA): TGTGCCACCAGTGATGGGACTGACTACAGGTTCTTC. It encodes CATSDGTDYRFF. The V and J genes are TRBV24-1 and TRBJ2-1; possibly TRBD2 for D (6 bases). The CDR3 consists of 12 residues. CDR1 is KGHDR and CDR2 is SFDVKD in the germline V gene. V was trimmed by 3 bases and J by 15 bases, leaving 14 bases between them.

The chain employs TRBV12-3 or TRBV12-4 and TRBJ1-5, with no clear D. The CDR3 runs to 17 residues. V was clipped by 6 bases and J by 0 bases, with 18 bases between them. The CDR3 DNA reads TGTGCCAGCAGGTCGCCCCTTTCCGGTGATAGCAATCAGCCCCAGCATTTT. Translation: CASRSPLSGDSNQPQHF.

The chain employs TRBV28 and TRBJ1-4, with D hard to call. Per germline, CDR1 MDHEN and CDR2 SYDVKM. The CDR3 spans 14 residues. Trimming cost V 5 bases and J 7 bases, with 14 bases left between them. The CDR3 region has the DNA TGTGCCAGCAGTCCCCCCACCACCCGTGAAAAACTGTTTTTT. This codes for CASSPPTTREKLFF.

The V and J genes are TRBV7-2 and TRBJ2-7, with no clear D. Trimming stripped 4 bases from V and 3 bases from J, with 7 bases between. This CDR3 comprises 12 residues. CDR1 and CDR2 (germline): SGHTA, FQGNSA. The CDR3 bases are TGTGCCAGCAGCTACGACCACTACGAGCAGTACTTC. It specifies CASSYDHYEQYF.

This clonotype was counted between two and nine times. CDR3 nucleotides: TGCAGTGCGCTTCTAGCGACCATACAAGAGACCCAGTACTTC. Residues: CSALLATIQETQYF. The rearrangement uses TRBV20-1 and TRBJ2-5; D possibly corresponds to TRBD2 (6 bases). The germline V and J ends were trimmed by 6 bases and 2 bases, with 16 bases remaining between them. There are 14 residues in the CDR3. Germline V lookup: CDR1 DFQATT, CDR2 SNEGSKA (reference sequence).

The chain is built from TRBV20-1 and TRBJ2-5, with D perhaps TRBD2 (6 bases). Germline V gene lookup returns CDR1 DFQATT and CDR2 SNEGSKA (reference sequence). CDR3 length equals 15 residues. V lost 1 base and J lost 7, with 19 bases in between. CDR3 in DNA: TGCAGTGCTAGAGTTGGGCACGGGGGTCGGTTGACCCAGTACTTC. Protein: CSARVGHGGRLTQYF.